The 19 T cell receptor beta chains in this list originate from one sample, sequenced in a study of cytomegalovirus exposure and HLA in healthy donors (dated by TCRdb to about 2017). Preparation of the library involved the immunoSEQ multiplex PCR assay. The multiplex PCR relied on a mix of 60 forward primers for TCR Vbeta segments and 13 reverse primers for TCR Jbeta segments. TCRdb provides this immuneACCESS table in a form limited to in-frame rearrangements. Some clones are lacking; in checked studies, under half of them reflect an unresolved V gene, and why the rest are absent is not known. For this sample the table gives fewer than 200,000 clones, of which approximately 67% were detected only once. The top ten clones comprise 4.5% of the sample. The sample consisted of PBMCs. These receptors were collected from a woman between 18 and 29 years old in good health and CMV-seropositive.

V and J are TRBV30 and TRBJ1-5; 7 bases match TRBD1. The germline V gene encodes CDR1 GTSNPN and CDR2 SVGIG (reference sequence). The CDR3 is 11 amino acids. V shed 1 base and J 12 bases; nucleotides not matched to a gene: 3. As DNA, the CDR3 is TGTGCCTGGAGTGCCCAGGGGGGCCAGCATTTT. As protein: CAWSAQGGQHF.

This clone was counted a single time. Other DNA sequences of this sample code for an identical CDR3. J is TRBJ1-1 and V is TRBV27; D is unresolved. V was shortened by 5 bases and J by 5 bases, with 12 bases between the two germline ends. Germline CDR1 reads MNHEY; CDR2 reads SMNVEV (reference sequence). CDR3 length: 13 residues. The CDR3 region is CASSPRGGTEAFF. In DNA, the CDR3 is TGTGCCAGCAGTCCCCGGGGAGGGACTGAAGCTTTCTTT.

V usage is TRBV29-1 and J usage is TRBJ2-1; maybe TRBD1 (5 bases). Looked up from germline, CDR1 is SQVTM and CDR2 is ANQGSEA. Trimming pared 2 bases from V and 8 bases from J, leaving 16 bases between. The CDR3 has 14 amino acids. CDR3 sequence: CSVESLGVWDEQFF. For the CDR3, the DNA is TGCAGCGTTGAATCCCTAGGGGTCTGGGATGAGCAGTTCTTC.

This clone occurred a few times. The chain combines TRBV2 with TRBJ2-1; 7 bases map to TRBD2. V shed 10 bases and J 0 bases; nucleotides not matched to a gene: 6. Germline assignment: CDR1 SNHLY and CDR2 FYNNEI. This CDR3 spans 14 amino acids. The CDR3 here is CATQGLTSYNEQFF. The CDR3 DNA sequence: TGTGCCACCCAGGGACTAACCTCCTACAATGAGCAGTTCTTC.

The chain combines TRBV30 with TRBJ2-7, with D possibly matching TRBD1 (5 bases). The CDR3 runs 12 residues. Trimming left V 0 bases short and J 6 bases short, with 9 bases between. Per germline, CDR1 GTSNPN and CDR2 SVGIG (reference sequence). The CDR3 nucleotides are TGTGCCTGGAGTGTACAAGGGGCCGAGCAGTACTTC. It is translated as CAWSVQGAEQYF.

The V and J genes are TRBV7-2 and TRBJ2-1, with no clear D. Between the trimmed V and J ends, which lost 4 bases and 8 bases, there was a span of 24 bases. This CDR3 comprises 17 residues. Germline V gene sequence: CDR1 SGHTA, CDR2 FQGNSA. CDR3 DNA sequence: TGTGCCAGCAGCTCCGCCCTGACCGGGTACCTTAAGGATGAGCAGTTCTTC. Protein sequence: CASSSALTGYLKDEQFF.

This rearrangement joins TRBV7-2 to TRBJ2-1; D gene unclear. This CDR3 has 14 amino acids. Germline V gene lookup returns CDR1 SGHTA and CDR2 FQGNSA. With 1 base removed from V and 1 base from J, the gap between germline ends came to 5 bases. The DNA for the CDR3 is TGTGCCAGCAGCTTAGACTTTTCCTACAATGAGCAGTTCTTC. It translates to CASSLDFSYNEQFF.

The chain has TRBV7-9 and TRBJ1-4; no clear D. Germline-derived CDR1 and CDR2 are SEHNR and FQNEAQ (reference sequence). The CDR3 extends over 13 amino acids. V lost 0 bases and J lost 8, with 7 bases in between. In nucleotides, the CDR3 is TGTGCCAGCAGCTTAGCTTCACTGGAAAAACTGTTTTTT. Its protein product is CASSLASLEKLFF.

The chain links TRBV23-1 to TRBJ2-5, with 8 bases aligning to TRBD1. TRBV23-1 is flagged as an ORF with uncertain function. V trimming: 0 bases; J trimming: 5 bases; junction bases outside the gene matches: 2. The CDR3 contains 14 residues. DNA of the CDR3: TGCGCCAGCAGTCAATCACGACAGGGGGAGACCCAGTACTTC. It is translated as CASSQSRQGETQYF.

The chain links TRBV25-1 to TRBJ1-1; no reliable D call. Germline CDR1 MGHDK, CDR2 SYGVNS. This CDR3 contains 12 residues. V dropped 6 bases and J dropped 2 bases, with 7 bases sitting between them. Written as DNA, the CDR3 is TGTGCCAGCAGCTTTGTTAACACTGAAGCTTTCTTT. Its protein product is CASSFVNTEAFF.

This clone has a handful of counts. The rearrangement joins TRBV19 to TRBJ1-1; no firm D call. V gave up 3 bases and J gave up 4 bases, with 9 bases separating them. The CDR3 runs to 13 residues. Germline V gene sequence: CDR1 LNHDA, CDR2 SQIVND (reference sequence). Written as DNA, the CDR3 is TGTGCCAGTAGTATTTCACTGAGCACTGAAGCTTTCTTT. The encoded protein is CASSISLSTEAFF.

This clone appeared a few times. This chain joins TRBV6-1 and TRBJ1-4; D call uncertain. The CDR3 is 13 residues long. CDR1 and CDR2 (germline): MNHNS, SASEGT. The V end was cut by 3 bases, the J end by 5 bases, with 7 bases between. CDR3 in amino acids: CASSEQSNEKLFF. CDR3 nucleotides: TGTGCCAGCAGTGAGCAGTCAAATGAAAAACTGTTTTTT.

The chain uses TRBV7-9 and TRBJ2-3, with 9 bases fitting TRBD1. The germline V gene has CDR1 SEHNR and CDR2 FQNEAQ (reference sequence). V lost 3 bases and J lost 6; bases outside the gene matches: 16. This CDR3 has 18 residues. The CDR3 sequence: CASSFDRGLSQGSDTQYF. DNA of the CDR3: TGTGCCAGCAGCTTTGACAGGGGGTTAAGTCAGGGGTCGGATACGCAGTATTTT. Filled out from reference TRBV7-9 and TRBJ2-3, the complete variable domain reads DTGVSQNPRHKITKRGQNVTFRCDPISEHNRLYWYRQTLGQGPEFLTYFQNEAQLEKSRLLSDRFSAERPKGSFSTLEIQRTEQGDSAMYLCASSFDRGLSQGSDTQYFGPGTRLTVL.

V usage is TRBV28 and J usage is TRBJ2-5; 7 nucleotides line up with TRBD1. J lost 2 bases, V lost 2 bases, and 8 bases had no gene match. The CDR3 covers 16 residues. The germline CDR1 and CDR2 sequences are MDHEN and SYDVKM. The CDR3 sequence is CASSLTGTATQETQYF. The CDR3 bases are TGTGCCAGCAGTTTAACAGGGACAGCAACACAAGAGACCCAGTACTTC.

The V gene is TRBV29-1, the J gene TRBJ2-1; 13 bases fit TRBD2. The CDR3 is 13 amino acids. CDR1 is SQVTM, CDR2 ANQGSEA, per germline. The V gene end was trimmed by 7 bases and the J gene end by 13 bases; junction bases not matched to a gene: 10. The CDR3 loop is CSGWTSGSSLQFF. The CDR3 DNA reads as TGCAGCGGGTGGACTAGCGGGAGTAGTCTCCAGTTCTTC.

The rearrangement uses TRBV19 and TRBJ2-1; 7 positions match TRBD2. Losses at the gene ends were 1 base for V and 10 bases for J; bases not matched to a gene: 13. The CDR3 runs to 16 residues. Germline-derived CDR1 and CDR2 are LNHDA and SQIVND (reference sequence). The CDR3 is CASSIGIVGGGAEQFF. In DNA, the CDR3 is TGTGCCAGTAGTATAGGAATAGTCGGCGGGGGAGCAGAGCAGTTCTTC.

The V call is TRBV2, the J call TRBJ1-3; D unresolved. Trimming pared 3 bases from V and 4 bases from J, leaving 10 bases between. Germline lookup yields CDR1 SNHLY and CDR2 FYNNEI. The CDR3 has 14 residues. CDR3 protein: CASSDRTQGNTIYF. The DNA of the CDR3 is TGTGCCAGCAGTGACAGGACTCAAGGAAACACCATATATTTT.

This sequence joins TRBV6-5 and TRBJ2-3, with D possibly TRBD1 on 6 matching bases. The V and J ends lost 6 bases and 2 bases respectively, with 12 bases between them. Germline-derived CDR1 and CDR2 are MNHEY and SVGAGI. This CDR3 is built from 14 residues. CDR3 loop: CASSRTAITDTQYF. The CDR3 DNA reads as TGTGCCAGCAGCAGGACAGCGATCACAGATACGCAGTATTTT.

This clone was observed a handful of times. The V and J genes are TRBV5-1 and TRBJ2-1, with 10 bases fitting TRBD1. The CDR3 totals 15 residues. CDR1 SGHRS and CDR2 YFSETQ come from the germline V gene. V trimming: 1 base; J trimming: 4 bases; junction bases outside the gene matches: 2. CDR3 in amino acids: CASSLQGQGYNEQFF. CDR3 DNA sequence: TGCGCCAGCAGCTTGCAGGGACAGGGGTACAATGAGCAGTTCTTC.